Given below is one T cell receptor (beta chain) in context. The CDR3 sequence is 15 residues long. V was pared by 3 bases and J by 12 bases, with 9 bases of the junction left unmatched. Germline values: CDR1 SGHNT, CDR2 YYREEE (reference sequence). A modified ARM-PCR protocol with three rounds of nested PCR amplified TCRbeta. TCRdb reanalysed the multiplex PCR reads using MiXCR and keeps one entry per CDR3 protein. The sample contains some 100,000 distinct CDR3 sequences, about 61% of which appear only once. No cell sorting was done before RNA was extracted from the tissue. This non-tumor lung sample came from over 3 cm beyond the tumor edge. Donors were chemotherapy-naive, newly diagnosed lung cancer surgical patients in China, August–late 2014. This entry comes from a study of tumor and adjacent non-tumor tissue in lung cancer.

The TCR comes from a man aged 55 to 70 with non-small cell lung cancer. The chain employs TRBV5-4 and TRBJ2-1; 13 nucleotides agree with TRBD2. The sequenced sample was distant non-tumor lung tissue. CDR3 coding DNA: TGTGCCAGCAGCTCAGGGACTAGCGGGAAAGGTGTGCAGTTCTTC. Encoded protein: CASSSGTSGKGVQFF.